These T cell receptor beta chains were read from a single sample in a study of blood T cell repertoires in COVID-19. The data were produced by immunoSEQ multiplex PCR, yet TCRdb's version contains in-frame clones alone and is incomplete. The data contain a few hundred thousand clones, approximately 84% of them singletons. The sequenced sample consisted of PBMCs or T cells enriched from blood (not recorded which). Receptors originate from a young woman who had recovered from COVID-19. Both conserved end residues are trimmed from each CDR3. A D gene is named only where the DNA matches it firmly.

CDR3 protein: SVDRGPYGYT
J gene: TRBJ1-2
D gene: TRBD1
CDR3 length: 10
V gene: TRBV29-1

CDR3 protein: ASKRIHIGGSSYEQY
J gene: TRBJ2-7
D gene: .
CDR3 length: 15
V gene: TRBV2

CDR3 protein: AWSAVFYGYT
J gene: TRBJ1-2
D gene: .
CDR3 length: 10
V gene: TRBV30

CDR3 protein: ASSTLIGGTNTIY
J gene: TRBJ1-3
D gene: .
CDR3 length: 13
V gene: TRBV7-8

CDR3 protein: AWSIGTSEYIGELF
J gene: TRBJ2-2
D gene: TRBD2
CDR3 length: 14
V gene: TRBV30

CDR3 protein: ASRGTTYEAF
J gene: TRBJ1-1
D gene: .
CDR3 length: 10
V gene: TRBV6-5

CDR3 protein: ASSLGGEGEKLF
J gene: TRBJ1-4
D gene: .
CDR3 length: 12
V gene: TRBV28

CDR3 protein: ASSLGQGGTGELF
J gene: TRBJ2-2
D gene: TRBD1
CDR3 length: 13
V gene: TRBV7-3

CDR3 protein: AVRSTNEKLF
J gene: TRBJ1-4
D gene: .
CDR3 length: 10
V gene: TRBV11-1

CDR3 protein: ASSQDRGRPSYEQY
J gene: TRBJ2-7
D gene: TRBD1
CDR3 length: 14
V gene: TRBV14

CDR3 protein: ASSPTRTSGKGGTQY
J gene: TRBJ2-3
D gene: TRBD2
CDR3 length: 15
V gene: TRBV7-3

CDR3 protein: ASSFLETQY
J gene: TRBJ2-5
D gene: .
CDR3 length: 9
V gene: TRBV12-3/TRBV12-4

CDR3 protein: ASSKHVTGGANTEAF
J gene: TRBJ1-1
D gene: TRBD1
CDR3 length: 15
V gene: TRBV11-2

CDR3 protein: ASSRGGTQY
J gene: TRBJ2-3
D gene: TRBD2
CDR3 length: 9
V gene: TRBV7-3

CDR3 protein: ASSYSQGIYEQY
J gene: TRBJ2-7
D gene: .
CDR3 length: 12
V gene: TRBV6-5

CDR3 protein: ASSWDRDTGELF
J gene: TRBJ2-2
D gene: TRBD1
CDR3 length: 12
V gene: TRBV2

CDR3 protein: ASSYSGSRGRTEAF
J gene: TRBJ1-1
D gene: TRBD1
CDR3 length: 14
V gene: TRBV6-5